The 16 T cell receptor beta chains reported below all come from one sample, sequenced in a study of T-cell reconstitution after alpha-beta-depleted transplantation in children. Preparing the TCRbeta library involved the use of unique molecular identifiers. MiXCR was run by TCRdb on the PCR reads, yielding one entry per CDR3 protein. The sample carries hundreds of thousands of distinct CDR3 sequences, over 10% recorded once. The material sequenced was PBMCs, mostly from graft donor cells, taken 360 days after TCRalphabeta/CD19-depleted stem cell transplant. The receptor source for this set is a male patient under 18 who had a stem cell transplant for acute myeloid leukemia, so the T cells may come from the graft donor.

Many counts were recorded for this clonotype. The chain is built from TRBV28 and TRBJ1-4; no clear D. Trimming left V 4 bases short and J 8 bases short, with 17 bases between. CDR1 MDHEN and CDR2 SYDVKM come from the germline V gene. The CDR3 spans 15 residues. CDR3 protein: CASSSNRPWREKLFF. The CDR3 DNA reads TGTGCCAGCAGTTCGAATCGACCGTGGAGGGAAAAACTGTTTTTT.

The chain carries TRBV29-1 and TRBJ2-5; the D gene is possibly TRBD1 (5 bases). The CDR3 has 13 amino acids. Trimming removed 3 bases from V and 2 bases from J, with 10 bases in between. Germline CDR1 SQVTM, CDR2 ANQGSEA. CDR3 nucleotides: TGCAGCGTTGACAAGGGGCTGCAAGAGACCCAGTACTTC. Protein sequence: CSVDKGLQETQYF.

V is TRBV12-3 or TRBV12-4 and J is TRBJ2-1, with 14 bases aligning to TRBD2. The J segment lost 2 bases and the V segment lost 5 bases, leaving 5 bases of the junction unmatched. The CDR3 contains 17 residues. CDR3 nucleotides: TGTGCCAGCAGTCCCGGACTAGCGGGAGGAGCCTACAATGAGCAGTTCTTC. This gives the protein CASSPGLAGGAYNEQFF.

This chain joins TRBV27 and TRBJ2-7; 7 nucleotides align to TRBD1. The germline gives CDR1 MNHEY, CDR2 SMNVEV (reference sequence). The CDR3 sequence is 14 residues long. Germline trimming cut 5 bases from V and 0 bases from J; bases unmatched to any gene: 4. The CDR3, as DNA: TGTGCCAGCAGTCACGGACAGGTCTCCTACGAGCAGTACTTC. It is translated as CASSHGQVSYEQYF.

The chain joins TRBV27 to TRBJ1-1; weak D call: TRBD1 (6 bases). Germline V gene data show CDR1 as MNHEY and CDR2 as SMNVEV (reference sequence). This CDR3 comprises 19 residues. Trimming shortened V by 3 bases and J by 1 base, and 24 bases separated the two germline ends. CDR3: CASSFTRLGADRWNTEAFF. Written as DNA, the CDR3 is TGTGCCAGCAGTTTTACACGTTTGGGGGCGGACAGATGGAACACTGAAGCTTTCTTT.

The CDR3 protein is CSARWSRTDTQYF. CDR3 DNA: TGCAGTGCTAGATGGAGTCGCACAGATACGCAGTATTTT. The gene calls are TRBV20-1 and TRBJ2-3, with unresolved D. Deletions cut 2 bases from V and 1 base from J, with 7 bases between. Germline CDR1 and CDR2: DFQATT and SNEGSKA (reference sequence). The CDR3 is 13 residues long.

This clonotype has a count of ten or more. The chain has TRBV10-3 and TRBJ1-2; a weak D match, TRBD1 (6 bases). Germline V gene sequence: CDR1 ENHRY, CDR2 SYGVKD. Between the trimmed V and J ends, which lost 2 bases and 2 bases, there was a span of 9 bases. This CDR3 has 14 residues. DNA of the CDR3: TGTGCCATCAGTGAGGACAGGCGCAACTATGGCTACACCTTC. Its translation is CAISEDRRNYGYTF.

In this sample, this clonotype turned up many times. The chain couples TRBV29-1 to TRBJ2-1; 7 nucleotides agree with TRBD2. CDR1 is SQVTM and CDR2 is ANQGSEA in the germline V gene. The CDR3 consists of 15 residues. V dropped 4 bases and J dropped 2; count of bases not matched to a gene: 8. The CDR3 loop is CSVAGGSGTYNEQFF. Here the CDR3 DNA reads TGCAGCGTTGCAGGAGGGAGCGGGACCTACAATGAGCAGTTCTTC.

The chain couples TRBV11-2 to TRBJ2-1, with 16 bases lining up with TRBD2. Per germline, CDR1 SGHAT and CDR2 FQNNGV. The CDR3 has 20 residues. Trimming removed 2 bases from V and 0 bases from J; junction bases left unmatched: 7. The CDR3 DNA reads TGTGCCAGCAGCTTAAGGGGGACTAGCGGGAGGGCTAGCTCCTACAATGAGCAGTTCTTC. It is translated as CASSLRGTSGRASSYNEQFF. Supplemented by reference TRBV11-2 and TRBJ2-1, the full variable domain reads EAGVAQSPRYKIIEKRQSVAFWCNPISGHATLYWYQQILGQGPKLLIQFQNNGVVDDSQLPKDRFSAERLKGVDSTLKIQPAKLEDSAVYLCASSLRGTSGRASSYNEQFFGPGTRLTVL.

This clonotype was recorded a few times. The chain joins TRBV28 to TRBJ1-4, with a possible D match to TRBD1 (6 bases). CDR1 and CDR2 from the germline V gene are MDHEN and SYDVKM. CDR3 length equals 14 residues. V was cut by 2 bases and J by 8 bases, with 12 bases left in between. The CDR3 region has the DNA TGTGCCAGCAGTTTAGGGGGCGCGGGGGAAAAACTGTTTTTT. Its protein product is CASSLGGAGEKLFF. Looking up the rest from reference TRBV28 and TRBJ1-4 gives the full variable domain: DVKVTQSSRYLVKRTGEKVFLECVQDMDHENMFWYRQDPGLGLRLIYFSYDVKMKEKGDIPEGYSVSREKKERFSLILESASTNQTSMYLCASSLGGAGEKLFFGSGTQLSVL.

The rearrangement uses TRBV7-2 and TRBJ2-1; 7 positions agree with TRBD2. This CDR3 region has 14 residues. Germline CDR1 reads SGHTA; CDR2 reads FQGNSA. J gave up 9 bases and V 4 bases, and 9 bases lay outside the gene matches. The CDR3 spells CASSWRWSGIEQFF. CDR3 in DNA: TGTGCCAGCAGCTGGAGGTGGAGCGGGATTGAGCAGTTCTTC.

This clonotype was detected only a few times. The chain is built from TRBV7-6 and TRBJ2-3; no reliable D call. CDR1 SGHVS and CDR2 FNYEAQ come from the germline V gene. The CDR3 has 13 residues. V lost 1 base, J lost 4 bases, and 6 bases lay in between. The CDR3 DNA reads as TGTGCCAGCAGCTTAGTAGGGTCAGATACGCAGTATTTT. Translating it yields CASSLVGSDTQYF.

The J gene is TRBJ2-5, the V gene TRBV20-1; D not resolved. CDR3 size: 14 residues. Germline-derived CDR1 and CDR2 are DFQATT and SNEGSKA (reference sequence). Trimming left V 3 bases short and J 2 bases short, with 13 bases between. As DNA, the CDR3 is TGCAGTGCTAGCAGATTCGACGGGCAAGAGACCCAGTACTTC. Translating gives CSASRFDGQETQYF.

This chain uses TRBV20-1 with TRBJ1-2; 8 bases align to TRBD1. V shed 3 bases and J 7 bases; nucleotides not matched to a gene: 7. The length of the CDR3 is 13 residues. CDR1 DFQATT and CDR2 SNEGSKA come from the germline V gene (reference sequence). This CDR3 reads CSASSGTGGGYTF. The CDR3 nucleotides are TGCAGTGCTAGTAGCGGGACAGGAGGTGGCTACACCTTC.

This clonotype was found many times. The V gene is TRBV12-3 or TRBV12-4, the J gene TRBJ2-1; the D call may be TRBD1 or TRBD2 (5 bases each). The CDR3 spans 16 residues. Trimming took 2 bases from V and 6 from J, leaving 17 bases between them. CDR3 coding DNA: TGTGCCAGCAGTTTATTTGGGGGAGTAACCTCCAATGAGCAGTTCTTC. This codes for CASSLFGGVTSNEQFF.

The chain combines TRBV6-1 with TRBJ2-1; TRBD2 aligns across 7 bases. Germline CDR1 reads MNHNS; CDR2 reads SASEGT. The CDR3 totals 15 residues. Trimming cost V 6 bases and J 5 bases; bases outside gene matches: 10. CDR3 residues: CASSPSGGSNNEQFF. CDR3 sequence (DNA): TGTGCCAGCAGCCCCAGCGGCGGGAGTAACAATGAGCAGTTCTTC.